This T cell receptor beta chain is drawn from a study of cytomegalovirus exposure and HLA in healthy donors (dated by TCRdb to about 2017). About the investigation overall: An earlier analysis of about 530 of the donors reported about 260 Gb of sequence data and 117 million unique TCR beta sequences obtained from 180 million or so T cells. A later analysis re-analyzed previously published TCR beta repertoires from roughly 600 donors and added high-resolution HLA genotyping to study TCR occurrence patterns. The study combined high-throughput TCR immunosequencing, statistical association of individual TCRs with disease status, and machine learning to predict cytomegalovirus infection status. About five DR-DQ haplotypes were handled as single units for association and clustering, since linkage in the cohort was strong. Donor age, sex, ethnicity and CMV serostatus were collected together with the repertoire data. The T cell repertoires of 700 or so subjects were profiled by immunosequencing and related to cytomegalovirus serostatus. Of the roughly 400 genotyped donors, roughly 85% fell in the genetic ancestry cluster associated with self-reported Caucasian donors. All discovery cohort repertoires had been generated using a single sequencing platform. An earlier analysis of 587 of the donors used high-throughput TCR beta sequencing to judge whether each TCR beta V gene segment behaved as functional or pseudogenic. Among roughly 400 genotyped donors of the cohort, an average of approximately 240,000 unique TCR beta nucleotide sequences was sequenced per donor, of which roughly 17% were non-productive. In the later analysis, no new phenotypic data were used to find candidate immune exposures; instead, reliance was placed on TCR beta sequences and their occurrence across donors. Typing coverage differed by locus: A, B, C, DRB1 and DQB1 were typed in roughly 629-630 donors, DQA1 in about 550, DPA1 in 600 to 610, and DPB1 in roughly 470. An early release covering over 500 HLA-typed donors comprised 250 to 350 gigabases of sequencing data and 65 million to 100 million unique TCR sequences. HLA typing covered class I and class II loci at four-digit resolution. In a later genetic analysis, genome-wide SNP genotypes for about 55% of the 666 donors were used, and that subset was treated as a discovery cohort. A separate validation cohort of about 110 different subjects was used in addition to the roughly 700-subject first cohort. The study aimed to test whether signatures of past pathogen exposure could be identified by cataloging public T cell receptors.

The library was produced with the immunoSEQ multiplex PCR assay. For the multiplex PCR, a mixture combining 60 forward primers for TCR Vbeta segments and 13 reverse primers for TCR Jbeta segments was used. The CDR3 region of rearranged TCR beta genes was amplified from genomic DNA with a multiplex PCR assay. The Illumina HiSeq System was used to sequence the amplified TCR beta libraries as 87-base-pair reads. The published analysis was carried out like this. Across the 600 to 700 repertoires, a later analysis counted some 80 million unique TCR beta chains, some 11 million of which were shared by at least two donors. To remove PCR and sequencing errors, raw reads were error-corrected and collapsed into unique sequences using a nearest-neighbor algorithm that merged closely related sequences. Alignment of CDR3 sequences to IMGT reference sequences was used to assign V, D and J gene segments. Each retained sequence needed at least a six-nucleotide match to both a V gene segment and a J gene segment. Rearrangements were called productive when the CDR3 lacked stop codons and stayed in frame with V and J; all others were non-productive. Following IMGT convention, CDR3 was defined as the stretch from the second conserved V-encoded cysteine to the conserved J-encoded phenylalanine. The earlier analysis of some 600 of the donors excluded sequences that lacked an unambiguous match to a single V gene segment. An earlier analysis of 500 to 700 of the donors classified V segments as functional when productive rearrangements were above 56.7% and as segregating when the standard deviation between donors was above 5%. A statistical classification framework was built to diagnose cytomegalovirus status from the catalog of TCR beta chain sequences. In a later analysis, V and J genes were assigned by comparing TCR nucleotide sequences against IMGT/GENE-DB human TR gene sequences. A later analysis assigned CDR3 sequences and most-parsimonious VDJ recombination scenarios with the TCRdist pipeline. In a later analysis, every TCR beta chain was defined by the combination of its CDR3 amino acid sequence and its V-gene family, and reads without a unique V-gene family were dropped. As a way to deal with suspected cross-contamination and a sequencing artifact, a later analysis dropped hundreds of nucleotide sequences that were highly shared and had low generation probability. In a later analysis, a clonal expansion index was calculated for each public chain from normalized within-repertoire ranks of inferred template counts. In a later analysis, generation probabilities were computed using a VDJ recombination model fitted to out-of-frame rearrangements, and the results were checked against IGoR. In a later analysis, hypergeometric tests were used to score TCR-TCR, TCR-HLA and TCR-CMV co-occurrence, with a repertoire-size bias correction applied to TCR pairs. False discovery rates were estimated in a later analysis by permuting HLA or CMV assignments 20 times. In a later analysis, co-occurring TCRs were grouped using DBSCAN, and TCRdist sequence similarity was added for clustering within HLA-allele-positive subsets. Repertoires with fewer than 30,000 or more than 120,000 public chains, plus five repertoires with anomalous nucleotide sharing, were excluded from co-occurrence clustering. In its TCRdb copy, this immuneACCESS table keeps in-frame sequences only and misses some clones. Where compared with another copy, unresolved V genes explain less than half of these, and the others have no known cause. V, J and clone size are taken as reported in that table, and D and trimming were inferred from the DNA itself. This specimen's table enumerates tens of thousands of clones. About 8% of the sample goes to the ten largest clones.

From its cysteine to its phenylalanine, the CDR3 spans 15 amino acids. Just CDR3 DNA is preserved here, 45 bases in frame from base 1. As encoded in the germline V gene, CDR1 is MRHNA while CDR2 is SNTAGT. Relative to germline, V is missing 3 bases and J is missing 4 bases, with 4 bases of the junction outside any gene match. In total, 630 or so healthy bone marrow donors made up the cohort. All cohort members were sampled while nominally healthy, although unrecorded immune exposures were likely present. The donor tested CMV seronegative, placing the donor among the 350 or so seronegative members of the cohort. Every donor gave a peripheral blood sample, and the peripheral blood mononuclear cells from that sample were used for TCR beta sequencing. The Qiagen DNeasy Blood Extraction Kit was used to extract genomic DNA from the blood cell samples. Overall study results and their limits: While some public TCRs were present in many individuals, most TCR sequences turned up only very rarely across donors. At a false discovery rate of 0.05, a later analysis linked roughly 17,000 TCR beta sequences to specific HLA alleles. Because counts were too low, 15 to 20 rarely observed V segments, including chromosome 9 orphons, were left out of the earlier analysis of some 600 of the donors. HLA typing was unavailable for some donors at each locus, so association tests used only the typed subset. When HLA alleles, especially DR and DQ, strongly co-occurred, TCR associations were difficult to assign to individual alleles. In an earlier analysis of some 500 of the donors, most TCR beta V segments appeared in productive rearrangements about 87% or about 30% of the time, broadly matching IMGT annotations. According to a later analysis, TCR association rates differed among HLA loci, with DRB1 alleles showing the most associated TCRs and HLA-C alleles showing the fewest. In a later analysis, several top co-occurrence clusters were reported to appear linked to parvovirus B19, influenza, CMV and Epstein-Barr virus. Linkage disequilibrium might explain the correlated functional status among segregating V segments, but an unknown experimental factor could not be excluded. It was suggested by the authors that the approach could potentially be generalized to other disease states and immunological phenotypes. This cohort had only TCR beta chains sequenced, and the lack of alpha or paired-chain data limited which features could be detected. Presence/absence analyses assumed roughly uniform sequencing depth across donors, an assumption that may not hold. A further reported finding was that TCR beta sequences accurately predicted the HLA-A and HLA-B alleles for most subjects in the first cohort. A cluster of highly shared sequence variants was judged likely to represent a technical artifact of the sequencing pipeline. In a later genetic analysis, a missense DCLRE1C variant was associated with V-gene and J-gene trimming of TCR beta chains, and the association was replicated in an independent cohort. In a later analysis, HLA-associated TCR beta chains were found to be more clonally expanded and to have lower generation probabilities than equally common non-associated chains. The classifier was reported to diagnose cytomegalovirus status with high specificity and sensitivity in both the original and validation cohorts. According to a later genetic analysis, donors in an Asian-associated ancestry cluster had fewer N-insertions in productive TCRs than the approximately 690-donor mean. In vitro tests confirmed that a few of the cytomegalovirus-associated TCR beta chains recognize cytomegalovirus antigens. The study listed 150 to 200 TCR beta chains as associated with cytomegalovirus. A later analysis found that most CMV-associated TCR beta chains appeared HLA-restricted, with HLA associations seemingly driven largely by CMV exposure. Some IMGT-functional V segments, including TRBV6-2 and TRBV6-3, could not be told apart with the 87-base-pair reads, so those segments were excluded. Immune exposure information for the cohort was limited to CMV serostatus.

This clone is medium-sized (0.01 to 0.1%) on the basis of its frequency; no count is available. Its antigen is not yet known. Source material: PBMCs. Recombination connected TRBV6-4 to TRBJ2-1; 9 bases in between match TRBD1. The TCR comes from a male donor in good health and CMV-seronegative. The sequenced DNA: TGTGCCAGCAGTGAAGGACAGGGGAGTTACAATGAGCAGTTCTTC. Its protein product is CASSEGQGSYNEQFF.